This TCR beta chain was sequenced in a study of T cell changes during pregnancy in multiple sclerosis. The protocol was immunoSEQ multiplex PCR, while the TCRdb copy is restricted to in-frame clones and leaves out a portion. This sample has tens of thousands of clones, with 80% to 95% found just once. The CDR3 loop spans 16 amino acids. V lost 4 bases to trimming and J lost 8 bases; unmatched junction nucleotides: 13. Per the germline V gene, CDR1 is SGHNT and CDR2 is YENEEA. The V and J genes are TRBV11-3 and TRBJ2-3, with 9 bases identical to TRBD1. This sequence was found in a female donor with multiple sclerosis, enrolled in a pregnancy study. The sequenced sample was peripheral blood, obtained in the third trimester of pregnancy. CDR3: CASSSRTGEVASTQYF. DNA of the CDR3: TGTGCCAGCAGCTCCCGGACAGGGGAAGTGGCGAGTACGCAGTATTTT.